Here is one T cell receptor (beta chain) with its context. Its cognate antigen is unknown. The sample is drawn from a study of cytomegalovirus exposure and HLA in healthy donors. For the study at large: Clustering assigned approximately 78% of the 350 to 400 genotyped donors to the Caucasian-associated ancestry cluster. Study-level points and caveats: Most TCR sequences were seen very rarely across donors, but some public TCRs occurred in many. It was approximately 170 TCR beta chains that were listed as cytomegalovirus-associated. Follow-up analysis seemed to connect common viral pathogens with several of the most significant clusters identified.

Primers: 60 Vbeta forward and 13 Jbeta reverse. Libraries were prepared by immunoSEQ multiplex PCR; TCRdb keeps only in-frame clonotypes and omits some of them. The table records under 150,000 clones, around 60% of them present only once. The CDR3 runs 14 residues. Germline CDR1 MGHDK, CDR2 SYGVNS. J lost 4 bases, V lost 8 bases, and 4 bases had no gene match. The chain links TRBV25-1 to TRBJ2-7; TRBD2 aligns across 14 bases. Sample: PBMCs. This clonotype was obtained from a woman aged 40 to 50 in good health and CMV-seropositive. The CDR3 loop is CASYGTSGSYEQYF. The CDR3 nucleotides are TGTGCCAGCTATGGGACTAGCGGGAGTTACGAGCAGTACTTC.